This T cell receptor (beta chain) was captured by sequencing in a study of Graves' ophthalmopathy and Graves' hyperthyroidism. Broader study findings: Blood also contained most of the expanded thyroid clonotypes above 0.001 frequency.

Amplified material comprised TCR beta CDR3 regions derived from RNA transcripts. First-round RT-PCR relied on HTBI primers, and a second-round multiplex PCR came next. TCRdb re-called the multiplex PCR reads through MiXCR, storing one row per CDR3 protein. This sample has approximately 460,000 distinct CDR3 sequences, with approximately 15% found just once. In donors with ophthalmopathy, activity was moderate-to-severe, with CAS ≥3, NOSPECS ≥4 and duration under 3 months. Certain patients, namely those with other autoimmune diseases, uncontrolled infections, pregnancy or lactation, were excluded. The source of the PBMCs was approximately 10 ml of fresh peripheral blood. This clonotype was found a few times. Its antigen is not known. The germline gives CDR1 GTSNPN, CDR2 SVGIG (reference sequence). The CDR3 length is 15 residues. V lost 1 base, J lost 1 base, and 2 bases stayed unmatched.

The gene calls are TRBV30 and TRBJ2-7; 12 nucleotides match TRBD2. This TCR derives from a woman in her thirties with Graves' ophthalmopathy. What was sequenced was blood. CDR3 DNA: TGTGCCTGGAGTGGGGGACTAGCGGGTTCCTACGAGCAGTACTTC. Translating gives CAWSGGLAGSYEQYF.